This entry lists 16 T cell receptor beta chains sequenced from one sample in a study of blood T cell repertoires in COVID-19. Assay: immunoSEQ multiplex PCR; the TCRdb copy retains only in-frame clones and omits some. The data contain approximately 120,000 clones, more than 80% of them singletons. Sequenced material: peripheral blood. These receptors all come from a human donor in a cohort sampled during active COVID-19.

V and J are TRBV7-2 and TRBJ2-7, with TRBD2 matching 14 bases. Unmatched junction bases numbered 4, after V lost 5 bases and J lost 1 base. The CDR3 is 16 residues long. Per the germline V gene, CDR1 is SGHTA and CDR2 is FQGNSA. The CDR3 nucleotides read TGTGCCAGCAGCCCCCGGACTAGCGGGAGGTCCTACGAGCAGTACTTC. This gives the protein CASSPRTSGRSYEQYF.

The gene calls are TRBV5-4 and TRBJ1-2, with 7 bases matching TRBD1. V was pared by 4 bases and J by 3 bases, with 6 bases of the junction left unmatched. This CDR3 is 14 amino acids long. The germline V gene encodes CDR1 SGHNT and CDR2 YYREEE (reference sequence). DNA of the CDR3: TGTGCCAGCAGCACAAGGGACAGACACTATGGCTACACCTTC. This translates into CASSTRDRHYGYTF.

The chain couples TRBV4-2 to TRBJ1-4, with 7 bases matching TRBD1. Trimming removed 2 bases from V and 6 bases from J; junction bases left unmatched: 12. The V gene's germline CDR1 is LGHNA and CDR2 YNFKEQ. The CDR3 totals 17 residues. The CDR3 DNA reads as TGTGCCAGCAGCCAAACTCAACTCGGGACAGTGGATGAAAAACTGTTTTTT. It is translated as CASSQTQLGTVDEKLFF.

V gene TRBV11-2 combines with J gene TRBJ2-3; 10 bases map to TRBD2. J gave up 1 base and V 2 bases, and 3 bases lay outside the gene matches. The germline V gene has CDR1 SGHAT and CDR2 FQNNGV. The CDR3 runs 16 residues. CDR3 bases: TGTGCCAGCAGCTTAAGCCTAGCGGGGGGCACAGATACGCAGTATTTT. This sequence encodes CASSLSLAGGTDTQYF. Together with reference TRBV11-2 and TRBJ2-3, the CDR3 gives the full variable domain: EAGVAQSPRYKIIEKRQSVAFWCNPISGHATLYWYQQILGQGPKLLIQFQNNGVVDDSQLPKDRFSAERLKGVDSTLKIQPAKLEDSAVYLCASSLSLAGGTDTQYFGPGTRLTVL.

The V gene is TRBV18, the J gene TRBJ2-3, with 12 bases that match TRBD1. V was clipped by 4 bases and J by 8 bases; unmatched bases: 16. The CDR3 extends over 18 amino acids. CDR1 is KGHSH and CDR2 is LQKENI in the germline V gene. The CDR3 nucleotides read TGTGCCAGCTCACGGGACAGGGGGCTCCTTTCGGCACAAGTTACGCAGTATTTT. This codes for CASSRDRGLLSAQVTQYF.

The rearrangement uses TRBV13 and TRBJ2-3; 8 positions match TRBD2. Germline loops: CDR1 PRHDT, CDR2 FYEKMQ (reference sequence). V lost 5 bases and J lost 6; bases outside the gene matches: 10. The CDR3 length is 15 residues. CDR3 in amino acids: CASSPGGGPRDTQYF. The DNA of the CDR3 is TGTGCCAGCAGCCCCGGGGGGGGACCCCGGGATACGCAGTATTTT. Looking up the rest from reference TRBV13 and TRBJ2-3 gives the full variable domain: AAGVIQSPRHLIKEKRETATLKCYPIPRHDTVYWYQQGPGQDPQFLISFYEKMQSDKGSIPDRFSAQQFSDYHSELNMSSLELGDSALYFCASSPGGGPRDTQYFGPGTRLTVL.

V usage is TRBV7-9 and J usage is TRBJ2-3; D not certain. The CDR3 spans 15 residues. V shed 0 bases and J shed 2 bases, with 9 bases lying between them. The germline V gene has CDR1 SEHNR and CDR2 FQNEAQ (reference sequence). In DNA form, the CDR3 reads TGTGCCAGCAGCTTAGCGGGCGCCTACACAGATACGCAGTATTTT. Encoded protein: CASSLAGAYTDTQYF.

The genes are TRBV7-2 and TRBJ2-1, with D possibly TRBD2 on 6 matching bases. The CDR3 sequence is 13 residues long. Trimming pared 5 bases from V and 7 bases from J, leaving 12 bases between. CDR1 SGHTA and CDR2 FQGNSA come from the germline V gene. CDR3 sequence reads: CASSPWAGNEQFF. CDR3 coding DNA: TGTGCCAGCAGCCCGTGGGCGGGGAATGAGCAGTTCTTC.

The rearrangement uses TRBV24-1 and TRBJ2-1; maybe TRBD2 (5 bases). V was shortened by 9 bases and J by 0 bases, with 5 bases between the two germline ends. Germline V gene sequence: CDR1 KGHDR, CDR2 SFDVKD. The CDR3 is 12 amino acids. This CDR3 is CATRGSYNEQFF. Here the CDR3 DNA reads TGTGCCACCCGGGGCTCCTACAATGAGCAGTTCTTC.

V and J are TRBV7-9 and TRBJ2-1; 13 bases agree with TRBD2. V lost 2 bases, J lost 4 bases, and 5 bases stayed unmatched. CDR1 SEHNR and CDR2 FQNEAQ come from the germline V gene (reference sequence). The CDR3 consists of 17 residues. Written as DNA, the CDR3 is TGTGCCAGCAGCTTATCCGGGACTAGCGGGGTTTACAATGAGCAGTTCTTC. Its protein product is CASSLSGTSGVYNEQFF.

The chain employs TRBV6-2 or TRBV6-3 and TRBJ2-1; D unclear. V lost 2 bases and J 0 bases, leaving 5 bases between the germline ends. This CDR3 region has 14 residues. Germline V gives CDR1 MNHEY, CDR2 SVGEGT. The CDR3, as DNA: TGTGCCAGCAGTTACGATAGCTCCTACAATGAGCAGTTCTTC. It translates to CASSYDSSYNEQFF.

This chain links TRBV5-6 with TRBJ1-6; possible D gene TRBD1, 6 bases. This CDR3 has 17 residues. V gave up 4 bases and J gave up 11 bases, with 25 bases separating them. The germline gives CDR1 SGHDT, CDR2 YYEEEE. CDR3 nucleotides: TGTGCCAGCAGCCCGCAGAAGGGGGGGAAGGGGAATCCACCCCTCCACTTT. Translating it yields CASSPQKGGKGNPPLHF.

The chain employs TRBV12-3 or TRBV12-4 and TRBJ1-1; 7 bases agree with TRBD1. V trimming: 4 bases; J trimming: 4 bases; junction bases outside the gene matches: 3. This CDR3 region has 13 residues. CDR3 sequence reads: CASSSTGRTEAFF. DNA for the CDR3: TGTGCCAGCAGTTCGACAGGGCGCACTGAAGCTTTCTTT.

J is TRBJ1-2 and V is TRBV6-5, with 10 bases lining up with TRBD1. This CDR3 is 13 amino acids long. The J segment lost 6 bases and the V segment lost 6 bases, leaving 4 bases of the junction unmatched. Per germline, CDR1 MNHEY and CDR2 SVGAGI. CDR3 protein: CASRRQGAHGYTF. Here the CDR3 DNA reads TGTGCCAGCAGACGACAGGGGGCGCATGGCTACACCTTC.

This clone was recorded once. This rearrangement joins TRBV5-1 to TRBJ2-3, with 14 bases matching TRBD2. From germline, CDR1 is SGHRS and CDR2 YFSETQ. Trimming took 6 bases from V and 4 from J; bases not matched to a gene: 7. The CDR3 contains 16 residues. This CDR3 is CASTDPGLAGADTQYF. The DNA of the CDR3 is TGCGCCAGCACCGACCCGGGACTAGCGGGAGCAGATACGCAGTATTTT.

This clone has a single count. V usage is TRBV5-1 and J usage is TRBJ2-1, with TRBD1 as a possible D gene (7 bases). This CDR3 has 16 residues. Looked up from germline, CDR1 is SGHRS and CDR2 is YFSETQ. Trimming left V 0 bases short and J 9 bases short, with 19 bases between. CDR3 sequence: CASSLETGDLWGEQFF. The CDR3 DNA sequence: TGCGCCAGCAGCTTGGAAACAGGGGACTTGTGGGGTGAGCAGTTCTTC.